What follows describes a single T cell receptor beta chain. Using immunoSEQ multiplex PCR, the repertoire was profiled, and TCRdb retains in-frame clones only, with some absent. The sample yields roughly 200,000 clones, approximately 89% seen once. This sample is drawn from a study of T cell responses to AZD1222 COVID-19 vaccine. Germline assignment: CDR1 SGHAT and CDR2 FQNNGV. Deletions cut 2 bases from V and 8 bases from J, with 12 bases between. This CDR3 comprises 14 residues. The receptor was isolated from an adult who received the AZD1222 COVID-19 vaccine. Sequenced here: peripheral blood, sampled 28 days after the second AZD1222 dose. This sequence joins TRBV11-2 and TRBJ1-4; D gene ambiguous. CDR3 sequence reads: CASSLILGGEKLFF. In nucleotides, the CDR3 is TGTGCCAGCAGCTTAATCCTGGGAGGCGAAAAACTGTTTTTT.